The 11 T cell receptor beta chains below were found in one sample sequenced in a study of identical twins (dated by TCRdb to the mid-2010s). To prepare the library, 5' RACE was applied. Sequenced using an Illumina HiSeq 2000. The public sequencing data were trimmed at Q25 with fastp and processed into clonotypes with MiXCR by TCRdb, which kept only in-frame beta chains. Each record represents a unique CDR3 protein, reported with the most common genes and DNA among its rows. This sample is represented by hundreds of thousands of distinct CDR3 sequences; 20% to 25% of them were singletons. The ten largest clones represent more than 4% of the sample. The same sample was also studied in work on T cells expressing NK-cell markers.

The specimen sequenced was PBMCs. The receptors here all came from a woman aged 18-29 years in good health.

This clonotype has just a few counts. Written as DNA, the CDR3 is TGTGCCACCAGCAGTCTGGACGGCCGAGATACGCAGTATTTT. It translates to CATSSLDGRDTQYF. V gene TRBV15 combines with J gene TRBJ2-3; D is unclear. V lost 3 bases and J 5 bases, leaving 12 bases between the germline ends. Germline-derived CDR1 and CDR2 are LNHNV and YYDKDF (reference sequence). CDR3 size: 14 residues. Full variable domain (remainder filled in from reference TRBV15 and TRBJ2-3): DAMVIQNPRYQVTQFGKPVTLSCSQTLNHNVMYWYQQKSSQAPKLLFHYYDKDFNNEADTPDNFQSRRPNTSFCFLDIRSPGLGDTAMYLCATSSLDGRDTQYFGPGTRLTVL.

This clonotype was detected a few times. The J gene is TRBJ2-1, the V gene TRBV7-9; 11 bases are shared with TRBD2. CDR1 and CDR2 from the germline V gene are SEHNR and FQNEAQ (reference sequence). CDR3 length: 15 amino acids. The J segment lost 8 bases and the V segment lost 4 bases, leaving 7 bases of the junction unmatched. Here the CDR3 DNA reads TGTGCCAGCAGCTACCTGACTAGCGGGAAGTATGAGCAGTTCTTC. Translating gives CASSYLTSGKYEQFF. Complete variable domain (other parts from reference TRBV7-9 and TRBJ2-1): DTGVSQNPRHKITKRGQNVTFRCDPISEHNRLYWYRQTLGQGPEFLTYFQNEAQLEKSRLLSDRFSAERPKGSFSTLEIQRTEQGDSAMYLCASSYLTSGKYEQFFGPGTRLTVL.

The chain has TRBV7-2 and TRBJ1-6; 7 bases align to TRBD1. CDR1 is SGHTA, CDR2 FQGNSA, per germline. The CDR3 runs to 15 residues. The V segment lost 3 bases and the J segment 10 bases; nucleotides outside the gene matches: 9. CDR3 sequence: CASSFSDRVLSPLHF. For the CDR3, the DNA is TGTGCCAGCAGCTTTTCCGACAGGGTTTTGTCACCCCTCCACTTT.

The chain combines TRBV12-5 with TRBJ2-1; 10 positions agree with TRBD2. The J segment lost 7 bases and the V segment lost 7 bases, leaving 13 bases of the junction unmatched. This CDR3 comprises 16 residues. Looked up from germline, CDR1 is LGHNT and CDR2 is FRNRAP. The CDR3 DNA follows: TGTGCTAGTGCCGATACCGGGACTAGCGCAGGTAATGAGCAGTTCTTC. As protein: CASADTGTSAGNEQFF.

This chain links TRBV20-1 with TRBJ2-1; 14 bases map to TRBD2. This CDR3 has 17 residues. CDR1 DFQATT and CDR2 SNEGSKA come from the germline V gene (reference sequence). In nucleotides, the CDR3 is TGCTGTGTTCCACGACTAGCGGGAGGGCCCTCGGGGGATGAGCAGTTCTTC. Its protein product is CCVPRLAGGPSGDEQFF.

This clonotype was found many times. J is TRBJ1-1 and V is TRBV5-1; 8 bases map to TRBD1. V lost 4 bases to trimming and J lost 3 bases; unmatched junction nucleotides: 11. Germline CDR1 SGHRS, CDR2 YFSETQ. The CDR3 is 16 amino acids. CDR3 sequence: CASSPDRAYTYTEAFF. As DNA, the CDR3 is TGCGCCAGCAGCCCGGACAGGGCCTACACTTACACTGAAGCTTTCTTT.

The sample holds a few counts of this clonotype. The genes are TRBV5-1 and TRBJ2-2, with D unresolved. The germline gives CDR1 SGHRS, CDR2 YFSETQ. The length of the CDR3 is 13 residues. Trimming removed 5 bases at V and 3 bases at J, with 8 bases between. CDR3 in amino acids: CASRLPDTGELFF. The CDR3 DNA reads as TGCGCCAGCAGATTGCCAGACACCGGGGAGCTGTTTTTT.

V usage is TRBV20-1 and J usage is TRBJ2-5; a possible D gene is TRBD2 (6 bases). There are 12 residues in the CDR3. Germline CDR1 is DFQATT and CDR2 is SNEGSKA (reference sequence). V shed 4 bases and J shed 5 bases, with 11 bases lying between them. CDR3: CSATLGGETQYF. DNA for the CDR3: TGCAGTGCTACCCTTGGGGGGGAGACCCAGTACTTC.

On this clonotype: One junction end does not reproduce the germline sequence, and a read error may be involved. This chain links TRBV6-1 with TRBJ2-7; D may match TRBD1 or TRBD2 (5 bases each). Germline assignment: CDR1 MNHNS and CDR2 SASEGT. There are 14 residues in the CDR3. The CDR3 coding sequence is TGTGCCAGCACTGAAGTAGGGACCCCCTGGGAGCAGTACTTC. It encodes CASTEVGTPWEQYF.

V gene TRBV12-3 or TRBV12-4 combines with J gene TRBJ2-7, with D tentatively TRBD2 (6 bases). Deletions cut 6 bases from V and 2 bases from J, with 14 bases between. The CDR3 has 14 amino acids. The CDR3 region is CASRARDPTYEQYF. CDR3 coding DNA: TGTGCCAGCAGGGCGCGGGACCCTACCTACGAGCAGTACTTC.

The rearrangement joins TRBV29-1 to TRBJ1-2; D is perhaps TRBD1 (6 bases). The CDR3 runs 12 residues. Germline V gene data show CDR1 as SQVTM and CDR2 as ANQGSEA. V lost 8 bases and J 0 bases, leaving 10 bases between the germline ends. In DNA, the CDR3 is TGCAGCATAAACAGGGCTAACTATGGCTACACCTTC. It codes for CSINRANYGYTF.